This T cell receptor beta chain stems from a study of blood T cell repertoires in COVID-19. Background on the study: Some COVID-19 samples were acute and others convalescent; all came from the United States, Italy and Spain. T cells, B-cell-depleted T cells, or PBMCs provided the cDNA or gDNA that served as material.

After removal of 0 bases from V and 6 bases from J, the junction contained 2 bases not matched to a gene. The CDR3 totals 13 residues. Source study methods: Researchers report that nucleated cell counts were estimated from reference gene primer amplification. Assay: immunoSEQ multiplex PCR; the TCRdb copy retains only in-frame clones and omits some. That table is the source of V, J and clone size, and D and trimming were worked out from the DNA. The profile shows approximately 100,000 clones, around 80% of them singletons. Source material: peripheral blood. The rearrangement links TRBV12-3 or TRBV12-4 to TRBJ2-7; 7 bases line up with TRBD2. This receptor was taken from a man aged 70 or older with active or convalescent COVID-19. CDR3 residues: CASSLAGGFEQYF. CDR3 coding DNA: TGTGCCAGCAGTTTAGCGGGAGGGTTCGAGCAGTACTTC.